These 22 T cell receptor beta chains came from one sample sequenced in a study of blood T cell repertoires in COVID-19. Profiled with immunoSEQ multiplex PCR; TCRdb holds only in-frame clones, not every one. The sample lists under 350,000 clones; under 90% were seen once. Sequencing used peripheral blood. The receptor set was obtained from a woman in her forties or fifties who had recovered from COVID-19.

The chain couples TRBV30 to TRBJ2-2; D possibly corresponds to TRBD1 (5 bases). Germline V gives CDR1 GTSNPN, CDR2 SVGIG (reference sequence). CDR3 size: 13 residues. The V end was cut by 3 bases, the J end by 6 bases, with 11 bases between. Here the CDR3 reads CAWRIRGAGELFF. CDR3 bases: TGTGCCTGGAGAATTAGGGGTGCCGGGGAGCTGTTTTTT.

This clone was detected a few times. The CDR3 sequence is CAWSALGLAGNTIYF. For the CDR3, the DNA is TGTGCCTGGAGTGCTTTGGGCCTCGCTGGAAACACCATATATTTT. The genes are TRBV30 and TRBJ1-3; no definite D call. The V and J ends lost 1 base and 2 bases respectively, with 12 bases between them. The germline CDR1 and CDR2 sequences are GTSNPN and SVGIG (reference sequence). The CDR3 sequence is 15 residues long.

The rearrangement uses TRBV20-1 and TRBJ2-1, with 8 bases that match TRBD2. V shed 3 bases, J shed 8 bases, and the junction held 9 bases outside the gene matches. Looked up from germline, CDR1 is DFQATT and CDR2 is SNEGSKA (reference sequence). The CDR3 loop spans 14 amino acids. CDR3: CSASRGGAMYEQFF. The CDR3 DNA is TGCAGTGCTAGTCGGGGGGGGGCCATGTATGAGCAGTTCTTC.

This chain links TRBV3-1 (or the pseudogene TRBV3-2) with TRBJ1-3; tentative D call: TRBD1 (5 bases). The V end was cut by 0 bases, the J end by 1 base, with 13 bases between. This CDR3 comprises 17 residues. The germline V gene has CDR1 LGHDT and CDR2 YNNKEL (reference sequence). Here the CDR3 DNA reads TGTGCCAGCAGCCAAGAATCGGGCAGGGCTTCTGGAAACACCATATATTTT. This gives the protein CASSQESGRASGNTIYF.

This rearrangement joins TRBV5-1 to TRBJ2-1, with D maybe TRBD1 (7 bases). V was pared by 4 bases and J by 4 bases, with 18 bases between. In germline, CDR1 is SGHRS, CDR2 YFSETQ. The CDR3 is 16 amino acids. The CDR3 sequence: CASSGTQQGGYNEQFF. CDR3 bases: TGCGCCAGCAGCGGTACTCAGCAGGGGGGATACAATGAGCAGTTCTTC.

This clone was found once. CDR3 sequence: CASSARLRVDNQPQHF. In nucleotides, the CDR3 is TGTGCCAGCAGTGCCCGACTAAGGGTTGATAATCAGCCCCAGCATTTT. This chain links TRBV6-1 with TRBJ1-5; D ambiguous. In germline, CDR1 is MNHNS, CDR2 SASEGT. Trimming cost V 4 bases and J 4 bases, with 17 bases left between them. CDR3 length: 16 amino acids.

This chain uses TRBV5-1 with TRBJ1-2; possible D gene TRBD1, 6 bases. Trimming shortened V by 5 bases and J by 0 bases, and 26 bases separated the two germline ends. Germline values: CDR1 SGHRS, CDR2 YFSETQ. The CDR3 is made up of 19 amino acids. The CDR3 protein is CASSRGVGAALGSNYGYTF. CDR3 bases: TGCGCCAGCAGTCGGGGAGTGGGGGCCGCCCTAGGTTCTAACTATGGCTACACCTTC.

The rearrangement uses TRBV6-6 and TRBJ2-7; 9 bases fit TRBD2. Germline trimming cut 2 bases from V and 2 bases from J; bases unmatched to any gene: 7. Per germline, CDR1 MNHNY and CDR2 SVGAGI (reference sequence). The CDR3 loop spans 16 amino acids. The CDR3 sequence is CASSYPPSGVAYEQYF. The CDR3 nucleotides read TGTGCCAGCAGTTACCCCCCTAGCGGGGTTGCCTACGAGCAGTACTTC.

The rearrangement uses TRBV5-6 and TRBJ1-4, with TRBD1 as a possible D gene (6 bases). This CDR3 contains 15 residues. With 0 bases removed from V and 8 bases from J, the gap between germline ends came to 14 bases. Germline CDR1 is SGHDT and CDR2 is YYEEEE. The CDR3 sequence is CASSLDFRGGEKLFF. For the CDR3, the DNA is TGTGCCAGCAGCTTGGATTTCAGGGGTGGGGAAAAACTGTTTTTT.

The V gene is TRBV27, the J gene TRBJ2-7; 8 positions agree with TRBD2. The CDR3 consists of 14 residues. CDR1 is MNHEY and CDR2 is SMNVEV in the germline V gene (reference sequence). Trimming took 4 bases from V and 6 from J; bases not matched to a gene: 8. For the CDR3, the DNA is TGTGCCAGCAGTTCACTTGGACGGGAGGGCGAGCAGTACTTC. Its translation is CASSSLGREGEQYF.

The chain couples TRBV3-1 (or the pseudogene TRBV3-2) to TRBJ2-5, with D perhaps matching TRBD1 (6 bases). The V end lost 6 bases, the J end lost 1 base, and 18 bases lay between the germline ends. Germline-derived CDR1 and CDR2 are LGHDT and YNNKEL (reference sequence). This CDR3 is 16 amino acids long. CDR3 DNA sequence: TGTGCCAGCAGAATGGCAGGGGCTAGTCTCCAAGAGACCCAGTACTTC. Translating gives CASRMAGASLQETQYF.

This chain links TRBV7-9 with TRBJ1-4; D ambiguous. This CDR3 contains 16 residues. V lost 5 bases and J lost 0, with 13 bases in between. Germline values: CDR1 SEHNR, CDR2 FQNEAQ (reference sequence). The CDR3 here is CASSREGGATNEKLFF. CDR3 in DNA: TGTGCCAGCAGCCGAGAGGGCGGAGCAACTAATGAAAAACTGTTTTTT.

CDR3 coding DNA: TGTGCCAGTAGCGAAGACACAGCTCGTTATCAGCCCCAGCATTTT. It encodes CASSEDTARYQPQHF. This chain links TRBV19 with TRBJ1-5, with D hard to call. This CDR3 is 15 amino acids long. The V end lost 6 bases, the J end lost 5 bases, and 17 bases lay between the germline ends. Germline V CDR1 and CDR2: LNHDA, SQIVND (reference sequence).

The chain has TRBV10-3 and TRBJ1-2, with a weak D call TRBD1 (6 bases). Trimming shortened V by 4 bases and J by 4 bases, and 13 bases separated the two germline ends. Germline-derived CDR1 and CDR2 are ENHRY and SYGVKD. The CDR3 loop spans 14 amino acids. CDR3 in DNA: TGTGCCATCAGTGGAGCAGGGGTGGGCTATGGCTACACCTTC. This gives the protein CAISGAGVGYGYTF.

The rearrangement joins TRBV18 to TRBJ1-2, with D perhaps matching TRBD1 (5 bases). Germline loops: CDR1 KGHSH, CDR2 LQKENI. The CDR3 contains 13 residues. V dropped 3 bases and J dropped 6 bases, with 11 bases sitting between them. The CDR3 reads CASSPRQKDGYTF. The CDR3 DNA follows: TGTGCCAGCTCACCCAGACAGAAAGATGGCTACACCTTC.

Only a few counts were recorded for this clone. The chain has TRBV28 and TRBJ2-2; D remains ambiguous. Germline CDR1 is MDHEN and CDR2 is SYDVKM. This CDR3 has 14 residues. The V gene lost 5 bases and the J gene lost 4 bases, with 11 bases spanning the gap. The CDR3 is CASSPPFSTGELFF. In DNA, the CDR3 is TGTGCCAGCAGTCCCCCCTTCAGCACCGGGGAGCTGTTTTTT.

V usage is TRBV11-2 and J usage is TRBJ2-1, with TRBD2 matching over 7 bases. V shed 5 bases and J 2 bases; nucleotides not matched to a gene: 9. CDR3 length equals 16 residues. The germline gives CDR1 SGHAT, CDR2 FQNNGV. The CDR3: CASSDEGLGTYNEQFF. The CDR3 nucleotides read TGTGCCAGCAGCGACGAAGGACTAGGGACCTACAATGAGCAGTTCTTC.

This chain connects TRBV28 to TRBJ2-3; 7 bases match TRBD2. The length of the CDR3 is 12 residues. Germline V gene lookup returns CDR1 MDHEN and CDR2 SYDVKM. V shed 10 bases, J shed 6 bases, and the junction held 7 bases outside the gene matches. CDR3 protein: CATCLADDTQYF. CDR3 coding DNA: TGTGCCACGTGTCTAGCGGATGATACGCAGTATTTT.

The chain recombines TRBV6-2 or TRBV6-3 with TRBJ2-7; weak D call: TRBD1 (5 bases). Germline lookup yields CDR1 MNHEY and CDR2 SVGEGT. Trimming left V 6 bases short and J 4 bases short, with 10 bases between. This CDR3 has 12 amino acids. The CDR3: CASSSGLYEQYF. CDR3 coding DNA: TGTGCCAGCAGCTCAGGGTTGTACGAGCAGTACTTC.

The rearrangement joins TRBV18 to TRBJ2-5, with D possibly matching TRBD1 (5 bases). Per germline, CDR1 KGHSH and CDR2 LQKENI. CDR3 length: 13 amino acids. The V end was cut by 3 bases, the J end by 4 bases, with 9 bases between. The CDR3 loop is CASSPDTLETQYF. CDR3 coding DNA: TGTGCCAGCTCACCGGACACCTTAGAGACCCAGTACTTC.

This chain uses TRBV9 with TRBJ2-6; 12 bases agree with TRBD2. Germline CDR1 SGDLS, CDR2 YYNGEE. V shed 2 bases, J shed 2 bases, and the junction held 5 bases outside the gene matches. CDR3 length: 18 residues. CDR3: CASSVSSGGAAGANVLTF. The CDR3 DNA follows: TGTGCCAGCAGCGTGTCTAGCGGGGGGGCTGCTGGGGCCAACGTCCTGACTTTC.

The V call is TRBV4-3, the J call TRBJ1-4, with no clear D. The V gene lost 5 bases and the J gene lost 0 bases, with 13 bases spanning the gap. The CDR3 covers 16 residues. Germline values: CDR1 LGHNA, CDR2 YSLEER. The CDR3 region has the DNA TGCGCCAGCAGCGGCCGCTGGACTACAACTAATGAAAAACTGTTTTTT. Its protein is CASSGRWTTTNEKLFF.